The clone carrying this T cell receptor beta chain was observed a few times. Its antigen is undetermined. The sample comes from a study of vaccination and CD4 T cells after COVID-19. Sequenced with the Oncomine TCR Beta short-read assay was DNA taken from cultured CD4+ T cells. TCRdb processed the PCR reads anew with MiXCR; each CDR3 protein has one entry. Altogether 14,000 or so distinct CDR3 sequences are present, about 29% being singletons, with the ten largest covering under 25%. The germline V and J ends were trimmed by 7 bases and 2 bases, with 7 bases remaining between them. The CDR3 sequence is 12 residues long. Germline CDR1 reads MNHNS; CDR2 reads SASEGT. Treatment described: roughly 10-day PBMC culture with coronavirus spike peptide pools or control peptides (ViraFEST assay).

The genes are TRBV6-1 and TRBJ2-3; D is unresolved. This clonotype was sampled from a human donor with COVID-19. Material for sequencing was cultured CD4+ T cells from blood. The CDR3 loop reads CASNVFTDTQYF. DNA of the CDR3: TGTGCCAGCAACGTCTTCACAGATACGCAGTATTTT.